A selection of T cell receptor beta chains follows, all from one sample in a study of OX40 agonist ivuxolimab in advanced cancers. TCRdb keeps only in-frame clones here, not all; method: immunoSEQ multiplex PCR. The sample contains about 49,000 clones, roughly 85% of which appear only once. The sequences come from CD4+ or CD8+ T cells sorted from blood, collected in a trial of the OX40 agonist ivuxolimab. The receptors come from an adult with an advanced solid tumor such as melanoma, head and neck, liver or kidney cancer. Both conserved end residues are part of each CDR3. D genes are given only for firm matches. Clone size is given for some rows only: seen once, a few or many times, or a class if the clone is expanded.

j_gene	v_gene	abundance	d_gene	CDR3nt	CDR3aa
TRBJ2-3	TRBV19	once	TRBD1	TGTGCCAGTACTACGGGACAGGGAACAGATACGCAGTATTTT	CASTTGQGTDTQYF
TRBJ1-2	TRBV2	NA	NA	TGTGCCAGCACCGGAAGAGGGGGAAGTGGCTACACCTTC	CASTGRGGSGYTF
TRBJ2-2	TRBV4-1	NA	TRBD2	TGCGCCAGCAGCCAGGCTCCGGGACTAGCGGGAGACAGTGGAACCGGGGAGCTGTTTTTT	CASSQAPGLAGDSGTGELFF
TRBJ1-4	TRBV5-1	NA	NA	TGCGCCAGCAGCTCGGAAGGACAACTCTCTTCCGAAAAACTGTTTTTT	CASSSEGQLSSEKLFF
TRBJ1-2	TRBV15	NA	TRBD1	TGTGCCACCAGCAGGGACAGGGAGGATGGCTACACCTTC	CATSRDREDGYTF
TRBJ1-2	TRBV19	few	NA	TGTGCCAGTAGTGCCGGGGTAGAACTCAATGGCTACACCTTC	CASSAGVELNGYTF
TRBJ2-1	TRBV11-2	NA	NA	TGTGCCAGCAGCTTAGATCTAGGACTGGCGCAGTTCTTC	CASSLDLGLAQFF
TRBJ1-3	TRBV30	NA	NA	TGTGCCTGGAGTGTACGGGGAAACACCATATATTTT	CAWSVRGNTIYF
TRBJ2-3	TRBV4-1	NA	NA	TGCGCCAGCAGCCAAGATCGTCGGGGAAATACGCAGTATTTT	CASSQDRRGNTQYF
TRBJ2-3	TRBV21-1	NA	NA	TGTGCCAGCAGCAAAGGTCGACTAGCGGGGAGCACAGATACGCAGTATTTT	CASSKGRLAGSTDTQYF
TRBJ2-5	TRBV7-9	NA	NA	TGTGCCAGCAGCTTCTCCGGGGAGGAGACCCAGTACTTC	CASSFSGEETQYF
TRBJ2-5	TRBV5-1	few	NA	TGCGCCAGCAGCTTGACCGCGGAGACCCAGTACTTC	CASSLTAETQYF
TRBJ1-2	TRBV4-2	NA	NA	TGTGCCAGCAGCCAAGTGGGACGGAGTGGCTACACCTTC	CASSQVGRSGYTF
TRBJ2-5	TRBV28	NA	TRBD2	TGTGCCAGCGATGGACTAGCGGGAGGCACAGAGACCCAGTACTTC	CASDGLAGGTETQYF
TRBJ1-1	TRBV7-2	NA	NA	TGTGCCAGCAGCTTAGGACTTCGGAACACTGAAGCTTTCTTT	CASSLGLRNTEAFF
TRBJ1-4	TRBV28	NA	NA	TGTGCCAGCAGTACCCCCACAGGACCTAATGAAAAACTGTTTTTT	CASSTPTGPNEKLFF
TRBJ1-4	TRBV19	NA	TRBD1	TGTGCCAGTAGTATAGGCAGTCGGCAGGGGGCAAATGAAAAACTGTTTTTT	CASSIGSRQGANEKLFF
TRBJ1-2	TRBV11-2	NA	NA	TGTGCCAGCAGCTCCCGGCAGCTCCCCTATGGCTACACCTTC	CASSSRQLPYGYTF
TRBJ2-1	TRBV4-1	once	NA	TGCGCCAGCAGCTCGCGTACACGGGACCTATACAATGAGCAGTTCTTC	CASSSRTRDLYNEQFF
TRBJ2-7	TRBV7-6	NA	TRBD1	TGTGCCAGCAGCGGCGACAGGGACGAGCAGTACTTC	CASSGDRDEQYF
TRBJ1-6	TRBV5-1	NA	NA	TGCGCCAGCAGCTTGGCGGGACCGCCTAATTCACCCCTCCACTTT	CASSLAGPPNSPLHF
TRBJ1-1	TRBV9	NA	NA	TGTGCCAGCAGTGCCGGGACGAGGATAGGTGAAGCTTTCTTT	CASSAGTRIGEAFF
TRBJ1-1	TRBV7-9	NA	NA	TGTGCCAGCCAAAGTTTCACAGGCCTAGGGGACACTGAAGCTTTCTTT	CASQSFTGLGDTEAFF
TRBJ2-1	TRBV2	NA	TRBD1	TGTGCCAGCAGCAACGGACAGGGCGGCGATGAGCAGTTCTTC	CASSNGQGGDEQFF
TRBJ2-5	TRBV5-1	once	TRBD2	TGCGCCAGCAGCTTATCCGGGACTAGGAGAGAGACCCAGTACTTC	CASSLSGTRRETQYF
TRBJ1-1	TRBV6-1	NA	NA	TGTGCCAGCAGTCTATGGACCATGTCCACTGAAGCTTTCTTT	CASSLWTMSTEAFF
TRBJ2-1	TRBV7-9	NA	TRBD2	TGTGCCAGCAGCCCTACCGCGGGAGGGCGTCGGGAAGAGCAGTTCTTC	CASSPTAGGRREEQFF
TRBJ1-1	TRBV7-2	NA	TRBD1	TGTGCCAGCAGCTCGACAGGGTTAGGAACTGAAGCTTTCTTT	CASSSTGLGTEAFF